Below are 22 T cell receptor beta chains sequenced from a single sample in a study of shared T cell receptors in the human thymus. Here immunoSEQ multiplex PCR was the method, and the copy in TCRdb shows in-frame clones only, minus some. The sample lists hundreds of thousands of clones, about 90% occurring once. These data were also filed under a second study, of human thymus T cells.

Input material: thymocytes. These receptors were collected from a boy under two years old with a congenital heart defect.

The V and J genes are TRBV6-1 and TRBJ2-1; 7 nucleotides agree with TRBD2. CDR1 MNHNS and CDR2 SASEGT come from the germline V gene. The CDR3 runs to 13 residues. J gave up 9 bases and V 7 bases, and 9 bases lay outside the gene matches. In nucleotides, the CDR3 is TGTGCCAGCAACATGAGCGGGACGGTTGAGCAGTTCTTC. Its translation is CASNMSGTVEQFF.

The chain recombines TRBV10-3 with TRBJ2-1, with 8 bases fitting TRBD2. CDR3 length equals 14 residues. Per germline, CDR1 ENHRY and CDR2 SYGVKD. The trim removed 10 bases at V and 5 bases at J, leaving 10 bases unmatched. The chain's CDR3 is CATGSGSTHNEQFF. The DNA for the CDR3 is TGTGCCACAGGGAGCGGGAGTACCCACAATGAGCAGTTCTTC.

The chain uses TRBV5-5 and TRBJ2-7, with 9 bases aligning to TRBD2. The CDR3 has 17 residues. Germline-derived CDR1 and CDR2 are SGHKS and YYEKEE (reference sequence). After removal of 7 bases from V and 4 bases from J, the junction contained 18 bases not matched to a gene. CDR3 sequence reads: CASRQWCGGASGYEQYF. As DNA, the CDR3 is TGTGCCAGCCGACAGTGGTGCGGGGGGGCCTCAGGGTACGAGCAGTACTTC.

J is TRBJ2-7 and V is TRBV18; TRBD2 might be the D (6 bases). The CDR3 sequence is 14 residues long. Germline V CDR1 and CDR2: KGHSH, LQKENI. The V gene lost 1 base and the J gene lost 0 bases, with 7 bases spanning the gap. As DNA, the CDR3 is TGTGCCAGCTCACCACGGGACTTCTCCTACGAGCAGTACTTC. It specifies CASSPRDFSYEQYF.

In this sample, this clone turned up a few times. CDR3 sequence: CASSMGLASKNIQYF. CDR3 in DNA: TGTGCCAGTAGTATGGGACTAGCCTCCAAAAACATTCAGTACTTC. The gene calls are TRBV19 and TRBJ2-4; 9 nucleotides match TRBD2. V lost 3 bases, J lost 2 bases, and 2 bases stayed unmatched. In germline, CDR1 is LNHDA, CDR2 SQIVND (reference sequence). The CDR3 is 15 amino acids.

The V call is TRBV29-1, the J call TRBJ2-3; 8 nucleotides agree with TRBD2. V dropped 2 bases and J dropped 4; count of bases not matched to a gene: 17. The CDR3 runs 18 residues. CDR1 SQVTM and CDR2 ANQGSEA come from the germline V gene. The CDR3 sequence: CSVESDQLAGWGSDTQYF. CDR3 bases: TGCAGCGTTGAATCCGACCAATTAGCGGGGTGGGGGTCAGATACGCAGTATTTT.

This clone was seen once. CDR3 DNA: TGTGCCAGCAGCGAAGCGGGGGACAATGAGCAGTTCTTC. It is translated as CASSEAGDNEQFF. This chain uses TRBV11-3 with TRBJ2-1, with 8 positions matching TRBD2. Trimming removed 5 bases from V and 5 bases from J; junction bases left unmatched: 2. Germline loops: CDR1 SGHNT, CDR2 YENEEA. CDR3 size: 13 residues.

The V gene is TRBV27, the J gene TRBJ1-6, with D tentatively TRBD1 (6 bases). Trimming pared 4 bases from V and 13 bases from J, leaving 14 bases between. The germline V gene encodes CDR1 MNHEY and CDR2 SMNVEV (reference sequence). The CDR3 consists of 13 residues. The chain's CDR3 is CASSWQGINPLHF. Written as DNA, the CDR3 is TGTGCCAGCAGTTGGCAGGGGATAAATCCCCTCCACTTT.

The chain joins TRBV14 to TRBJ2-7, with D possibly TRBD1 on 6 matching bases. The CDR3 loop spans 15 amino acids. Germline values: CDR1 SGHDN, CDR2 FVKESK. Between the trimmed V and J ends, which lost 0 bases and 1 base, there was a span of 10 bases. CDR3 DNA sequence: TGTGCCAGCAGCCAAGAACAGAGGGGGTCCTACGAGCAGTACTTC. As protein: CASSQEQRGSYEQYF.

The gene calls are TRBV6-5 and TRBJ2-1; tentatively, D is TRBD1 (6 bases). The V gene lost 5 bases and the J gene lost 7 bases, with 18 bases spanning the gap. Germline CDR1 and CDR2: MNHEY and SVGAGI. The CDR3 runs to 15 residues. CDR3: CASSLTDSRGNEQFF. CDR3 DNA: TGTGCCAGCAGTCTCACGGACAGCCGCGGTAATGAGCAGTTCTTC.

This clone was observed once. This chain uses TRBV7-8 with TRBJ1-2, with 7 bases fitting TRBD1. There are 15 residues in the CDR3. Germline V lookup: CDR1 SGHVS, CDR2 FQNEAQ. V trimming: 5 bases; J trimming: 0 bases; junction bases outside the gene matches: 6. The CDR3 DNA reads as TGTGCCAGCAGCCCAGGGACAGCCACTAACTATGGCTACACCTTC. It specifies CASSPGTATNYGYTF.

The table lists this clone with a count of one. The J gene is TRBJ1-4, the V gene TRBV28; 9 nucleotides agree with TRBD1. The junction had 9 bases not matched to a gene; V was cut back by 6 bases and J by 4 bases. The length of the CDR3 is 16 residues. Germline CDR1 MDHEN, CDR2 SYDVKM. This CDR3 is CASSTGKGQGNEKLFF. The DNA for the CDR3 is TGTGCCAGCAGCACGGGCAAGGGACAGGGTAATGAAAAACTGTTTTTT.

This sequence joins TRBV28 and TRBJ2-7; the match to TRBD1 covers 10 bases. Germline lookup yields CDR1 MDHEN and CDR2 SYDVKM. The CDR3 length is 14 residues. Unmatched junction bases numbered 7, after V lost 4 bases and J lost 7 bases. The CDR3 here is CASSSDRGPGEQYF. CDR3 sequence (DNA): TGTGCCAGCAGTTCAGACAGGGGGCCGGGGGAGCAGTACTTC. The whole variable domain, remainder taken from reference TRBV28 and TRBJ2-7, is DVKVTQSSRYLVKRTGEKVFLECVQDMDHENMFWYRQDPGLGLRLIYFSYDVKMKEKGDIPEGYSVSREKKERFSLILESASTNQTSMYLCASSSDRGPGEQYFGPGTRLTVT.

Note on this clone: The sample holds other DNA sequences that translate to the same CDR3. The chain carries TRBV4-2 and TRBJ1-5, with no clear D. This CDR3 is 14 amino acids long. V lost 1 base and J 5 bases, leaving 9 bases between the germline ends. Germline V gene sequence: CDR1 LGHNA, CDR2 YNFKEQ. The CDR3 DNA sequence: TGTGCCAGCAGCCAAGTTAGCGGTGATCAGCCCCAGCATTTT. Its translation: CASSQVSGDQPQHF.

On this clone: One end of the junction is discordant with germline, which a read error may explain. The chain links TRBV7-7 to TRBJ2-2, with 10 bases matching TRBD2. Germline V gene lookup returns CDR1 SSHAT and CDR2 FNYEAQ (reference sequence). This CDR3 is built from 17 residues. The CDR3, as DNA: TGTGCTAGCAGCTTTTGGACTAGCGGACCGAACACCGGGGAGCTGTTTTTT. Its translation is CASSFWTSGPNTGELFF. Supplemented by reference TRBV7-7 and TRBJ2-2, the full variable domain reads GAGVSQSPRYKVTKRGQDVTLRCDPISSHATLYWYQQALGQGPEFLTYFNYEAQPDKSGLPSDRFSAERPEGSISTLTIQRTEQRDSAMYRCASSFWTSGPNTGELFFGEGSRLTVL.

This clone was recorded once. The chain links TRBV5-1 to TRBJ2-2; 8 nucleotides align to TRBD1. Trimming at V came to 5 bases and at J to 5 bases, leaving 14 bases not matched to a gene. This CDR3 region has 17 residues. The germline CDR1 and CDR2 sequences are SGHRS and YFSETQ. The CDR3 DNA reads TGCGCCAGCAGGAAGACAGGGGCCAGAGTAGGAACCGGGGAGCTGTTTTTT. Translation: CASRKTGARVGTGELFF.

The chain's CDR3 is CASSPGEGSGNTIYF. CDR3 sequence (DNA): TGCGCCAGCAGCCCCGGTGAGGGATCTGGAAACACCATATATTTT. This chain links TRBV4-3 with TRBJ1-3, with D unclear. CDR1 and CDR2 from the germline V gene are LGHNA and YSLEER. Trimming cost V 4 bases and J 1 base, with 11 bases left between them. The CDR3 loop spans 15 amino acids.

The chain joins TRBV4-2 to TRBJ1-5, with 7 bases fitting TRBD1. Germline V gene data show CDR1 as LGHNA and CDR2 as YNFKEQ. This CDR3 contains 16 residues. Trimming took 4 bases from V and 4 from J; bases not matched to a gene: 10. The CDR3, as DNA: TGTGCCAGCAGCCCAATGCCAGGGGGTCGGAATCAGCCCCAGCATTTT. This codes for CASSPMPGGRNQPQHF.

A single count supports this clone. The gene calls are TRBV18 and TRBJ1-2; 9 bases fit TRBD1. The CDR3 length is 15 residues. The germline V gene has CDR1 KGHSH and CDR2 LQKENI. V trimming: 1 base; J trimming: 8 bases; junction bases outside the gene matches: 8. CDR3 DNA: TGTGCCAGCTCACCACAATACAGGGGGCTAGACGGCTACACCTTC. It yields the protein CASSPQYRGLDGYTF.

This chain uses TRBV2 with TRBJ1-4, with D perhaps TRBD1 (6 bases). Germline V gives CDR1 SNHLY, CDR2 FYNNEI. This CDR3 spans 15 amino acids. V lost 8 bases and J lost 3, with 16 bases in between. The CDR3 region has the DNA TGTGCCAGCCGTTTCCGGACAGAGCCTAATGAAAAACTGTTTTTT. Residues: CASRFRTEPNEKLFF.

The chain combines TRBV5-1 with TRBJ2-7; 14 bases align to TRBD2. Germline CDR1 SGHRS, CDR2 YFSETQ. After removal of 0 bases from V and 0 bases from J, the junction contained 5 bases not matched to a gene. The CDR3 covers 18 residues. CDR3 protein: CASSLGLAGGLHSYEQYF. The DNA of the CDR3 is TGCGCCAGCAGCTTGGGACTAGCGGGAGGGCTGCACTCCTACGAGCAGTACTTC.

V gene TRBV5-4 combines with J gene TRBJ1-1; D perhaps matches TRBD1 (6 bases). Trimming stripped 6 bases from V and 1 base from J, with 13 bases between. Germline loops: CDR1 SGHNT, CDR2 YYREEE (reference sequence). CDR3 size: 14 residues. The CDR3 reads CASKDDRRNTEAFF. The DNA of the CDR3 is TGTGCCAGCAAGGACGACAGGAGGAACACTGAAGCTTTCTTT.